Listed below are T cell receptor beta chains from one sample, sequenced in a study of OX40 agonist ivuxolimab in advanced cancers. Profiling relied on immunoSEQ multiplex PCR, and the TCRdb table lists in-frame clones only, not all of them. The table records 50,000 to 70,000 clones, about 81% of them present only once. The input for sequencing was CD4+ or CD8+ T cells sorted from blood, taken in a trial of the OX40 agonist ivuxolimab. The source is an adult with an advanced solid tumor such as melanoma, head and neck, liver or kidney cancer. Both conserved end residues are part of each CDR3. Fields, in order: J gene, V gene, clone size, D gene, CDR3 DNA, CDR3 protein. A D gene is named only where the DNA matches it firmly. The listing skips clone size in some rows; elsewhere it reads once, few, many or a size class.

j_gene: TRBJ2-1
v_gene: TRBV5-4
abundance: -
d_gene: TRBD1
CDR3nt: TGTGCCAGCAGAACAGGGGCGGACTACAATGAGCAGTTCTTC
CDR3aa: CASRTGADYNEQFF

j_gene: TRBJ2-1
v_gene: TRBV19
abundance: once
d_gene: TRBD2
CDR3nt: TGTGCCAGTAGTACTAGCGGGATCGCTTCGTACAATGAGCAGTTCTTC
CDR3aa: CASSTSGIASYNEQFF

j_gene: TRBJ2-7
v_gene: TRBV4-1
abundance: -
d_gene: -
CDR3nt: TGCGCCAGCAGCCAAGATCACCGACGCGAGCAGTACTTC
CDR3aa: CASSQDHRREQYF

j_gene: TRBJ2-1
v_gene: TRBV19
abundance: -
d_gene: -
CDR3nt: TGTGCCAGTAGTAACCCCGGCTCCTACAATGAGCAGTTCTTC
CDR3aa: CASSNPGSYNEQFF

j_gene: TRBJ1-1
v_gene: TRBV5-1
abundance: -
d_gene: TRBD1
CDR3nt: TGCGCCAGCAGCGCGGGACAGGGGGCATGGGGCACTGAAGCTTTCTTT
CDR3aa: CASSAGQGAWGTEAFF

j_gene: TRBJ1-2
v_gene: TRBV27
abundance: -
d_gene: -
CDR3nt: TGTGCCAGCAGTAAGAGTGGGGTTGGCTACACCTTC
CDR3aa: CASSKSGVGYTF

j_gene: TRBJ2-1
v_gene: TRBV11-3
abundance: -
d_gene: -
CDR3nt: TGTGCCAGCAGCCTGGGGGGGCTACCCCCGGATGAGCAGTTCTTC
CDR3aa: CASSLGGLPPDEQFF

j_gene: TRBJ2-2
v_gene: TRBV19
abundance: -
d_gene: TRBD2
CDR3nt: TGTGCCAGTAGTACGGGAGGGAACACCGGGGAGCTGTTTTTT
CDR3aa: CASSTGGNTGELFF

j_gene: TRBJ1-2
v_gene: TRBV7-6
abundance: once
d_gene: -
CDR3nt: TGTGCCAGCAGCTTAGAGGGAACTCCTAACTATGGCTACACCTTC
CDR3aa: CASSLEGTPNYGYTF

j_gene: TRBJ2-7
v_gene: TRBV10-3
abundance: -
d_gene: TRBD1
CDR3nt: TGTGCCATCAGAAAAGGACAGGGGGCGGGGGAGCAGTACTTC
CDR3aa: CAIRKGQGAGEQYF

j_gene: TRBJ2-1
v_gene: TRBV6-6
abundance: -
d_gene: -
CDR3nt: TGTGCCAGCAGTTACGAGGGGGGCTCCTACAATGAGCAGTTCTTC
CDR3aa: CASSYEGGSYNEQFF